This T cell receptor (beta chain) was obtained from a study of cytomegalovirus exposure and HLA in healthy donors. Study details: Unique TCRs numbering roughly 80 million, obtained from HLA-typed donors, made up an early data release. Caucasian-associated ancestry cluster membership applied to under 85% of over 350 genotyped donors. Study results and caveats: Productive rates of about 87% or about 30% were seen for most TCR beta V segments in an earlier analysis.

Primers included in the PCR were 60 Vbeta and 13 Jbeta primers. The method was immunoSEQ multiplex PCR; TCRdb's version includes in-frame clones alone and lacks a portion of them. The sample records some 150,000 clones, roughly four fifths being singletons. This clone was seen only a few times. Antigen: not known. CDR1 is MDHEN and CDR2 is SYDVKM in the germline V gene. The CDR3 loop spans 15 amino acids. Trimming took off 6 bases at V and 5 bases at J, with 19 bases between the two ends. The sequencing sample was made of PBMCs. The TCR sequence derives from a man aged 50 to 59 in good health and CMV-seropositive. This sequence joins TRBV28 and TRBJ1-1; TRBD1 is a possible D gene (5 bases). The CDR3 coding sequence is TGTGCCAGCAGACCAATCAGGGCGCCGGTTACTGAAGCTTTCTTT. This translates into CASRPIRAPVTEAFF.